Listed below are T cell receptor beta chains from one sample, sequenced in a study of T cells after yellow fever vaccination. A single record per CDR3 protein comes from TCRdb applying MiXCR to the 5' RACE reads. The sample consists of about 320,000 distinct CDR3 sequences, around 10% of them appearing once. The source was CD4+ T cells sorted from PBMCs, collected 45 days after the yellow fever booster vaccination. These receptors were collected from a man in his late teens or twenties who received the YFV17D yellow fever vaccine. CDR3s include the opening cysteine and the closing phenylalanine or tryptophan. A D gene is named only where the DNA matches it firmly. Some rows mark clone size as missing; the rest say once, few, many or name a class of expanded clone.

V: TRBV30
D: NA
J: TRBJ2-2
size: NA
DNA: TGTGCCTGGAGTATTCAAGGTCCCGGGGAGCTGTTTTTT
CDR3: CAWSIQGPGELFF

V: TRBV7-2
D: NA
J: TRBJ1-4
size: many
DNA: TGTGCCAGCAGCCCCTCACAGGCTCGGGGGGAAAAACTGTTTTTT
CDR3: CASSPSQARGEKLFF

V: TRBV7-3
D: TRBD1
J: TRBJ2-1
size: few
DNA: TGTGCCAGCAGCCTGGGACAGGGGGGCAATGAGCAGTTCTTC
CDR3: CASSLGQGGNEQFF

V: TRBV5-1
D: NA
J: TRBJ2-3
size: few
DNA: TGCGCCAGCAGCTTCCGTGGGGCAGCCTCCACAGATACGCAGTATTTT
CDR3: CASSFRGAASTDTQYF

V: TRBV7-8
D: NA
J: TRBJ1-1
size: NA
DNA: TGTGCCAGCAAAACTCGTAGGCGGGGTGAAGCTTTCTTT
CDR3: CASKTRRRGEAFF

V: TRBV12-3/TRBV12-4
D: NA
J: TRBJ1-6
size: many
DNA: TGTGCCAGCACTCCCGCTTTGGGCAGTAATAATTCACCCCTCCACTTT
CDR3: CASTPALGSNNSPLHF

V: TRBV4-3
D: NA
J: TRBJ1-1
size: many
DNA: TGCGCCACATGGAACACTGAAGCTTTCTTT
CDR3: CATWNTEAFF

V: TRBV12-3/TRBV12-4
D: NA
J: TRBJ2-3
size: NA
DNA: TGTGCCAGCAGCACACAGGGTAGCACAGATACGCAGTATTTT
CDR3: CASSTQGSTDTQYF

V: TRBV5-1
D: NA
J: TRBJ2-6
size: few
DNA: TGCGCCAGCACTAGGGACACCTCTGGGGCCAACGTCCTGACTTTC
CDR3: CASTRDTSGANVLTF

V: TRBV6-6
D: NA
J: TRBJ1-6
size: few
DNA: TGTGCCAGCAGTTACACAGAGAATTCACCCCTCCACTTT
CDR3: CASSYTENSPLHF

V: TRBV20-1
D: NA
J: TRBJ1-1
size: NA
DNA: TGCAGTGCTTTCATAATGAACACTGAAGCTTTCTTT
CDR3: CSAFIMNTEAFF

V: TRBV7-2
D: TRBD1
J: TRBJ2-1
size: many
DNA: TGTGCCAGCAGCTTAGAAGGGGGCCTCGCGGAGTTCTTC
CDR3: CASSLEGGLAEFF

V: TRBV5-1
D: TRBD2
J: TRBJ2-3
size: few
DNA: TGCGCCAGCAGCTTTGGGGAGGGACTAGCGGGTCCGGATACGCAGTATTTT
CDR3: CASSFGEGLAGPDTQYF

V: TRBV6-1
D: TRBD1
J: TRBJ1-5
size: NA
DNA: TGTGCCAGCACGGGACAGAAAAATCAGCCCCAGCATTTT
CDR3: CASTGQKNQPQHF

V: TRBV19
D: NA
J: TRBJ1-5
size: few
DNA: TGTGCCAGTAGCAGGGCGAATCAGCCCCAGCATTTT
CDR3: CASSRANQPQHF

V: TRBV5-1
D: NA
J: TRBJ1-2
size: NA
DNA: TGCGCCAGCAGCCAAATACCCCGGCTCTATGGCTACACCTTC
CDR3: CASSQIPRLYGYTF

V: TRBV5-1
D: TRBD2
J: TRBJ2-5
size: many
DNA: TGCGCCAGCAGCACTAGCGGGGGAAATGGAGAGACCCAGTACTTC
CDR3: CASSTSGGNGETQYF

V: TRBV5-5
D: NA
J: TRBJ2-3
size: NA
DNA: TGTGCCAGCAGCCCGCGACTAGACCCCTGGGGCACAGATACGCAGTATTTT
CDR3: CASSPRLDPWGTDTQYF

V: TRBV6-2/TRBV6-3
D: TRBD1
J: TRBJ1-5
size: few
DNA: TGTGCCAGCAGTGACAGGGGAGACTTCGATCAGCCCCAGCATTTT
CDR3: CASSDRGDFDQPQHF

V: TRBV7-6
D: NA
J: TRBJ2-4
size: NA
DNA: TGTGCCAGCAGCTTAATCAGCAGGGGTCAGGGTTCAGCCAAAAACATTCAGTACTTC
CDR3: CASSLISRGQGSAKNIQYF

V: TRBV5-4
D: NA
J: TRBJ2-3
size: few
DNA: TGTGCCAGCAGTCCGAAGGACAGAAGCACAGATACGCAGTATTTT
CDR3: CASSPKDRSTDTQYF

V: TRBV6-6
D: NA
J: TRBJ1-6
size: NA
DNA: TGTGCCAGCAGGTCCGAGTTCGGGGGCCTCTATAATTCACCCCTCCACTTT
CDR3: CASRSEFGGLYNSPLHF

V: TRBV3-1
D: TRBD2
J: TRBJ2-3
size: few
DNA: TGTGCCAGCAGCCGCCACGGCGGGGGGGCAACAGATACGCAGTATTTT
CDR3: CASSRHGGGATDTQYF

V: TRBV6-2/TRBV6-3
D: NA
J: TRBJ2-5
size: few
DNA: TGTGCCAGCAGTTATGAGACCCAGTACTTC
CDR3: CASSYETQYF

V: TRBV6-6
D: NA
J: TRBJ2-1
size: few
DNA: TGTGCCAGCAGTTACGTCCTGGGACTCGCCAATGAGCAGTTCTTC
CDR3: CASSYVLGLANEQFF

V: TRBV7-2
D: NA
J: TRBJ1-4
size: NA
DNA: TGTGCCAGCAGCTTAGCGCTAGATGAAAAACTGTTTTTT
CDR3: CASSLALDEKLFF

V: TRBV4-3
D: NA
J: TRBJ2-3
size: NA
DNA: TGCGCCAGCAGCCAAGATCTAGCTGGGTACACAGATACGCAGTATTTT
CDR3: CASSQDLAGYTDTQYF

V: TRBV7-8
D: TRBD1
J: TRBJ2-6
size: once
DNA: TGTGCCAGCAGCAAATGGACAGGCTCTGGGGCCAACGTCCTGACTTTC
CDR3: CASSKWTGSGANVLTF

V: TRBV20-1
D: TRBD1
J: TRBJ1-1
size: NA
DNA: TGCAGGGCCCGGGACAGGGTGAACACTGAAGCTTTCTTT
CDR3: CRARDRVNTEAFF

V: TRBV20-1
D: TRBD1
J: TRBJ2-2
size: many
DNA: TGCAGTGCCGAAGAGGGGGCAGGGCCCACCGGGGAGCTGTTTTTT
CDR3: CSAEEGAGPTGELFF

V: TRBV10-3
D: NA
J: TRBJ1-5
size: few
DNA: TGTGCCACCTCCGGAGGGGCCACCCGCGATCAGCCCCAGCATTTT
CDR3: CATSGGATRDQPQHF

V: TRBV4-3
D: NA
J: TRBJ1-6
size: NA
DNA: TGCGCCAGCAGCCAAGATTTAGTTGGGGGCCTGAATTCACCCCTCCACTTT
CDR3: CASSQDLVGGLNSPLHF

V: TRBV2
D: NA
J: TRBJ2-2
size: few
DNA: TGTGCCAGCACCCTTTCCGGGGAGCTGTTTTTT
CDR3: CASTLSGELFF

V: TRBV7-8
D: TRBD1
J: TRBJ1-5
size: many
DNA: TGTGCCAGCAGCTTAGGGACAGGGAGCAATCAGCCCCAGCATTTT
CDR3: CASSLGTGSNQPQHF

V: TRBV4-2
D: TRBD1
J: TRBJ2-5
size: NA
DNA: TGTGCCAGCAGCCAAGGATTCGGGACAGGGGGCCGAGAGACCCAGTACTTC
CDR3: CASSQGFGTGGRETQYF

V: TRBV7-2
D: NA
J: TRBJ1-2
size: NA
DNA: TGTGCCAGCAGCTTAGTACAGGGCTATGGCTACACCTTC
CDR3: CASSLVQGYGYTF

V: TRBV7-2
D: NA
J: TRBJ1-3
size: NA
DNA: TGTGCCAGCAGCTCAGACAGATTTACTGGAAACACCATATATTTT
CDR3: CASSSDRFTGNTIYF

V: TRBV10-1
D: TRBD1
J: TRBJ2-3
size: many
DNA: TGCGCCAGCAGTTCCGACAGGGGCTCTACAGATACGCAGTATTTT
CDR3: CASSSDRGSTDTQYF

V: TRBV5-1
D: NA
J: TRBJ1-1
size: NA
DNA: TGCGCCAGCAGCTCCCAGCCGAACACTGAAGCTTTCTTT
CDR3: CASSSQPNTEAFF

V: TRBV3-1
D: TRBD2
J: TRBJ2-3
size: NA
DNA: TGTGCCAGCAGCCAAGGACCGGGGGGACTCACAGATACGCAGTATTTT
CDR3: CASSQGPGGLTDTQYF

V: TRBV7-2
D: NA
J: TRBJ2-6
size: NA
DNA: TGTGCCAGCAGTCTTCCGGGACAACTCTCTGGGGCCAACGTCCTGACTTTC
CDR3: CASSLPGQLSGANVLTF

V: TRBV6-1
D: NA
J: TRBJ1-5
size: NA
DNA: TGTGCCAGCAGTGAAGCGAGGGGGAATCAGCCCCAGCATTTT
CDR3: CASSEARGNQPQHF

V: TRBV29-1
D: NA
J: TRBJ2-5
size: NA
DNA: TGCAGCGTTGCCCCAAAGGGCATAGGGGAGACCCAGTACTTC
CDR3: CSVAPKGIGETQYF

V: TRBV20-1
D: TRBD1
J: TRBJ2-7
size: NA
DNA: TGCAGTGCTACAGGGACAGGGGACGAGCAGTACTTC
CDR3: CSATGTGDEQYF

V: TRBV7-3
D: TRBD2
J: TRBJ2-1
size: NA
DNA: TGTGCCAGCAGCGGGAGTAGCGGGGGGGCCTACAATGAGCAGTTCTTC
CDR3: CASSGSSGGAYNEQFF

V: TRBV5-4
D: NA
J: TRBJ2-3
size: many
DNA: TGTGCCAGCAGCTTACCTCATGAGGATACGCAGTATTTT
CDR3: CASSLPHEDTQYF

V: TRBV5-5
D: NA
J: TRBJ2-7
size: NA
DNA: TGTGCCAGCAGTCTCGAGCTAACAGACTCCTACGAGCAGTACTTC
CDR3: CASSLELTDSYEQYF

V: TRBV7-8
D: NA
J: TRBJ1-2
size: many
DNA: TGTGCCAGCAGCTTAGGAGGGCCCAACTATGGCTACACCTTC
CDR3: CASSLGGPNYGYTF

V: TRBV15
D: NA
J: TRBJ1-2
size: few
DNA: TGTGCCACCAGCAGAGATGGACCTGCCTATGGCTACACCTTC
CDR3: CATSRDGPAYGYTF

V: TRBV11-2
D: NA
J: TRBJ1-3
size: many
DNA: TGTGCCAGCAGCCGAAACCCCAAGGGCCTCTCTGGAAACACCATATATTTT
CDR3: CASSRNPKGLSGNTIYF

V: TRBV20-1
D: NA
J: TRBJ1-1
size: NA
DNA: TGCAGTGCTAGACAGGACAGTAACACTGAAGCTTTCTTT
CDR3: CSARQDSNTEAFF

V: TRBV7-9
D: NA
J: TRBJ1-4
size: NA
DNA: TGTGCCAGCAGCTTGAATTCTAATGAAAAACTGTTTTTT
CDR3: CASSLNSNEKLFF

V: TRBV5-1
D: TRBD1
J: TRBJ2-2
size: NA
DNA: TGCGCCAGCAGCTTTTCTACCCGGGGACCCAGGGGGACCGGGGAGCTGTTTTTT
CDR3: CASSFSTRGPRGTGELFF

V: TRBV10-3
D: NA
J: TRBJ2-2
size: many
DNA: TGTGCCATCAGTGAGTCGGAGGCCGGGGAGCTGTTTTTT
CDR3: CAISESEAGELFF

V: TRBV7-7
D: NA
J: TRBJ2-3
size: few
DNA: TGTGCTAGCAGCTTCTCAGGATTTAGCACAGATACGCAGTATTTT
CDR3: CASSFSGFSTDTQYF